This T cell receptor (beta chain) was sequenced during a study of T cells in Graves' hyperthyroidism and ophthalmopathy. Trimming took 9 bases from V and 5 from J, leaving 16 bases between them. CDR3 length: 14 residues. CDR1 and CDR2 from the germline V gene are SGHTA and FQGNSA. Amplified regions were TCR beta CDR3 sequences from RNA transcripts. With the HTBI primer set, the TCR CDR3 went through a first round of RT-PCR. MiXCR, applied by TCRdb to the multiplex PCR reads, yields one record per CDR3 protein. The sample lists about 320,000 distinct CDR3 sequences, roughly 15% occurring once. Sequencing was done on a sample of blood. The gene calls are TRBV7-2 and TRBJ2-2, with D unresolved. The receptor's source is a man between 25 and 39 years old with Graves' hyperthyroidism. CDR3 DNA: TGTGCCAGTAGTTCCCTCGCGCCAACCGGGGAGCTGTTTTTT. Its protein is CASSSLAPTGELFF.